A selection of T cell receptor beta chains follows, all from one sample in a study of cytomegalovirus exposure and HLA in healthy donors. TCRdb's copy holds only in-frame clones and misses some; the assay was immunoSEQ multiplex PCR. This sample has roughly 84,000 clones, with more than 50% found just once. Input material: PBMCs. Every receptor here comes from a woman aged 40 to 50 in good health and CMV-seropositive. Each CDR3 is given with its conserved first and last residue. D genes are given only for firm matches. The listing skips clone size in some rows; elsewhere it reads once, few, many or a size class.

D gene | J gene | V gene | clone size | CDR3 protein | CDR3 DNA
TRBD1 | TRBJ1-5 | TRBV5-6 | - | CASSSIRQGYSNQPQHF | TGTGCCAGCAGCTCTATCCGACAGGGCTATAGCAATCAGCCCCAGCATTTT
TRBD1 | TRBJ2-7 | TRBV28 | - | CASSWTGGSYEQYF | TGTGCCAGCAGCTGGACAGGGGGATCCTACGAGCAGTACTTC
TRBD2 | TRBJ2-1 | TRBV10-3 | - | CAISDPGLAGFNEQFF | TGTGCCATCAGTGATCCGGGACTAGCGGGATTTAATGAGCAGTTCTTC
- | TRBJ2-7 | TRBV5-4 | - | CASSFSGYEQYF | TGTGCCAGCAGCTTTTCGGGGTACGAGCAGTACTTC
- | TRBJ2-7 | TRBV16 | - | CASSAPGDGIDEQYF | TGTGCCAGCAGCGCACCGGGGGACGGAATAGACGAGCAGTACTTC
- | TRBJ1-1 | TRBV7-2 | once | CASSPSTGGAFF | TGTGCCAGCAGCCCGTCTACGGGAGGGGCTTTCTTT
- | TRBJ2-2 | TRBV6-5 | - | CASSKRVSNTGELFF | TGTGCCAGCAGTAAGAGGGTGTCGAACACCGGGGAGCTGTTTTTT
TRBD1 | TRBJ1-1 | TRBV6-5 | - | CASSYRPGQGDTEAFF | TGTGCCAGCAGTTACCGTCCGGGACAGGGGGACACTGAAGCTTTCTTT
- | TRBJ1-6 | TRBV28 | - | CASSFSSYNSPLHF | TGTGCCAGCAGTTTTAGCTCCTATAATTCACCCCTCCACTTT
TRBD1 | TRBJ1-1 | TRBV7-2 | - | CASSLGTGDTEAFF | TGTGCCAGCAGCTTGGGGACAGGGGACACTGAAGCTTTCTTT
TRBD1 | TRBJ2-7 | TRBV19 | few | CASSPRGTGVFSSSYEQYF | TGTGCCAGTAGTCCTAGGGGGACAGGGGTTTTCTCATCCTCCTACGAGCAGTACTTC
TRBD2 | TRBJ2-1 | TRBV27 | - | CASSLFGGSSYNEQFF | TGTGCCAGCAGTTTATTTGGCGGGAGCTCCTACAATGAGCAGTTCTTC
- | TRBJ1-1 | TRBV2 | - | CASSPESGGNTEAFF | TGTGCCAGCAGTCCCGAATCGGGGGGCAACACTGAAGCTTTCTTT
- | TRBJ2-3 | TRBV5-1 | - | CASSFSSAQYF | TGCGCCAGCAGCTTTTCGAGCGCGCAGTATTTT
- | TRBJ2-1 | TRBV15 | few | CATSRDTYNEQFF | TGTGCCACCAGCAGGGACACGTACAATGAGCAGTTCTTC
TRBD2 | TRBJ2-5 | TRBV10-1 | - | CASSDPGLAGEETQYF | TGCGCCAGCAGTGATCCGGGACTAGCGGGAGAAGAGACCCAGTACTTC
TRBD1 | TRBJ2-7 | TRBV7-2 | once | CASSRTGQGYEQYF | TGTGCCAGCAGCCGTACGGGACAGGGTTACGAGCAGTACTTC
TRBD1 | TRBJ1-2 | TRBV28 | - | CASTEQGAHGYGYTF | TGTGCCAGTACTGAACAGGGGGCGCATGGGTATGGCTACACCTTC
- | TRBJ1-1 | TRBV25-1 | - | CASSPRGGRGETEAFF | TGTGCCAGCAGTCCCCGGGGGGGGAGGGGAGAGACTGAAGCTTTCTTT
- | TRBJ2-7 | TRBV6-1 | - | CASSDRDTSYEQYF | TGTGCCAGCAGTGACCGGGACACTTCCTACGAGCAGTACTTC
TRBD1 | TRBJ2-7 | TRBV2 | - | CASSSGQGGVYEQYF | TGTGCCAGCAGTTCCGGACAGGGTGGTGTCTACGAGCAGTACTTC
TRBD1 | TRBJ2-7 | TRBV5-1 | - | CASGLARTGTHEQYF | TGCGCCAGCGGCTTGGCCAGGACAGGGACCCACGAGCAGTACTTC
- | TRBJ2-1 | TRBV5-1 | - | CASRIASYNEQFF | TGCGCCAGCAGAATAGCCTCCTACAATGAGCAGTTCTTC
TRBD1 | TRBJ1-5 | TRBV7-2 | once | CASSLISGQGIEQPQHF | TGTGCCAGCAGCTTAATTTCCGGACAGGGGATAGAACAGCCCCAGCATTTT
TRBD1 | TRBJ1-2 | TRBV28 | - | CASSSKGTAPYGYTF | TGTGCCAGCAGTTCAAAAGGGACAGCTCCCTATGGCTACACCTTC
TRBD1 | TRBJ1-2 | TRBV4-2 | - | CASSQMTGEVGYGYTF | TGTGCCAGCAGCCAAATGACAGGGGAGGTTGGCTATGGCTACACCTTC
TRBD1 | TRBJ2-1 | TRBV27 | - | CASSGTGQGRNEQFF | TGTGCCAGCAGTGGGACGGGACAGGGTCGGAATGAGCAGTTCTTC
- | TRBJ2-4 | TRBV28 | once | CASSTPFHLEFRTNIQYF | TGTGCCAGCAGCACCCCGTTCCATCTGGAGTTTCGAACAAACATTCAGTACTTC
TRBD1 | TRBJ1-1 | TRBV5-1 | few | CASSLDRGQSAFF | TGCGCCAGCAGCTTGGATCGGGGACAGAGTGCTTTCTTT
- | TRBJ1-2 | TRBV7-2 | few | CASSLAGWGGRGDYGYTF | TGTGCCAGCAGCTTAGCGGGTTGGGGGGGGCGGGGGGACTATGGCTACACCTTC
- | TRBJ1-2 | TRBV20-1 | - | CSARLQGVYTF | TGCAGTGCTAGATTACAGGGAGTCTACACCTTC
TRBD2 | TRBJ2-7 | TRBV10-3 | - | CAISDPSNSGTTGEQYF | TGTGCCATCAGTGACCCCTCGAATAGCGGGACCACCGGAGAGCAGTACTTC
- | TRBJ1-4 | TRBV30 | - | CAWGKMGGKLFF | TGTGCCTGGGGCAAGATGGGAGGGAAACTGTTTTTT
TRBD1 | TRBJ2-3 | TRBV5-1 | - | CASSLDRGEDTQYF | TGCGCCAGCAGCTTGGACAGGGGGGAAGATACGCAGTATTTT
TRBD2 | TRBJ2-7 | TRBV28 | few | CASSFLLTSGRAVSYEQYF | TGTGCCAGCAGTTTTCTCCTGACTAGCGGGAGGGCCGTTTCCTACGAGCAGTACTTC
TRBD2 | TRBJ2-3 | TRBV29-1 | - | CSVPLRGDDTDTQYF | TGCAGCGTACCTCTCCGGGGGGACGACACAGATACGCAGTATTTT
- | TRBJ2-7 | TRBV9 | - | CASSVDPSASYEQYF | TGTGCCAGCAGCGTAGACCCTAGCGCCTCCTACGAGCAGTACTTC
TRBD2 | TRBJ2-1 | TRBV18 | few | CASSLMSGTYNEQFF | TGTGCCAGCTCACTAATGAGCGGGACTTACAATGAGCAGTTCTTC
TRBD2 | TRBJ2-1 | TRBV4-3 | - | CASSQEGLAGGYDEQFF | TGCGCCAGCAGCCAAGAAGGTTTAGCGGGAGGATATGATGAGCAGTTCTTC
- | TRBJ1-5 | TRBV27 | few | CASSFYSNQPQHF | TGTGCCAGCAGTTTTTATAGCAATCAGCCCCAGCATTTT
TRBD1 | TRBJ1-1 | TRBV2 | - | CASNTGVTTEAFF | TGTGCCAGCAATACAGGGGTGACCACTGAAGCTTTCTTT
TRBD2 | TRBJ2-7 | TRBV7-2 | few | CASTTSDSYEQYF | TGTGCCAGCACTACTAGCGACTCCTACGAGCAGTACTTC
- | TRBJ2-1 | TRBV19 | few | CASSRPGLSSYNEQFF | TGTGCCAGTAGTCGACCCGGACTTAGCTCCTACAATGAGCAGTTCTTC
- | TRBJ2-1 | TRBV7-9 | once | CASIFRGSYNEQFF | TGTGCCAGCATCTTTCGGGGTTCCTACAATGAGCAGTTCTTC